This T cell receptor beta chain stems from a study of chemoradiotherapy in HPV16-positive cancers. The data were produced by immunoSEQ multiplex PCR, yet TCRdb's version contains in-frame clones alone and is incomplete. The sample records over 6,000 clones, around nine tenths being singletons. Broader study findings: For HPV16-positive patients, expanding HPV-responsive T cells associated with longer recurrence-free survival. HPV-specific T cells were functionally defined from only a couple of HPV16-positive patients. Candidate HPV-specific clones and E7-related TCR motifs grew in tumor during treatment.

Germline V CDR1 and CDR2: MNHNS, SASEGT. This CDR3 has 12 residues. Trimming took off 5 bases at V and 3 bases at J, with 6 bases between the two ends. For this clone: Its antigen is still unknown.

This clonotype originated in a human donor with HPV-associated anogenital cancer. V usage is TRBV6-1 and J usage is TRBJ2-3; a weak D match, TRBD1 (5 bases). The source was tumor tissue, collected from a patient who underwent chemoradiotherapy. CDR3 loop: CASSRGTDTQYF. The CDR3 bases are TGTGCCAGCAGTAGGGGAACAGATACGCAGTATTTT.